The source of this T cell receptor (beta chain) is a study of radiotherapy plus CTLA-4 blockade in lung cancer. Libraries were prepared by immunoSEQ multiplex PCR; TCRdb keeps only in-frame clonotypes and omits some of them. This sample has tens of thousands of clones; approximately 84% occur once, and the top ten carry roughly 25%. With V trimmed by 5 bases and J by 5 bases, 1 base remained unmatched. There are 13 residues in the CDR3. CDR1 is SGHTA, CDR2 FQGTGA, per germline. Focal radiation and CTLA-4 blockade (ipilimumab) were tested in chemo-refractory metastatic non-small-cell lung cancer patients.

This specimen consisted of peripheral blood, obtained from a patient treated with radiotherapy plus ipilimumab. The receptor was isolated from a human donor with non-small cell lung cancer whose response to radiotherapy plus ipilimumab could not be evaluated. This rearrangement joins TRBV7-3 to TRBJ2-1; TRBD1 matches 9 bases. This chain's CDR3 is CASSRDRDNEQFF. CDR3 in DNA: TGTGCCAGCAGCAGGGACAGGGACAATGAGCAGTTCTTC.